The T cell receptor beta chain described here comes from a study of T cells expressing NK-cell markers. Study at large: It was sorted CD3+CD56+NKG2C+, CD3+CD56+NKG2C- and CD3+CD56-NKG2C+ T cells that supplied the TCR beta repertoires. Study-wide results and caveats: Specificity for HCMV among expanded NKG2C+ T cell clones was not established.

TCRdb re-called the 5' RACE reads and gives one entry per CDR3 protein, without DNA. This sample's clone table lists under 200,000 distinct CDR3 sequences. As for this clonotype: What it binds is unknown.

The clonotype originates from a woman between 18 and 69 years old in good health. What was sequenced was blood T cells: a sorted CD56 or NKG2C T cell subset, CD4+ or CD8+ T cells, or bulk PBMC T cells (not recorded which).

The CDR3 reads CASSLALAGGNEQFF. This chain connects TRBV5-5 to TRBJ2-1; checking the TCRdb D call of TRBD2 is not possible without DNA. The CDR3 contains 15 residues. CDR1 is SGHKS, CDR2 YYEKEE, per germline (reference sequence).